This T cell receptor (beta chain) was identified in a study of radiation and T cells in renal cell carcinoma (dated by TCRdb to 2018 to 2020). For context, the study as a whole: Samples were obtained from a clinical trial, in which 15 Gy stereotactic body radiation therapy was delivered to primary renal cell carcinomas and nephrectomy was performed 4 weeks later. A total of around 50 samples underwent TCR beta sequencing, made up of some 26 tumors and some 27 peripheral blood samples. Across all 50 or so samples, 4 million or so unique CDR3 nucleotide sequences encoding 2,658,974 unique CDR3 amino acid sequences were identified.

The CDR3 has 14 amino acids, counting the end cysteine and phenylalanine. Only the CDR3 part of the read is kept: 42 bases, read in frame from the first base. Reading the germline V gene gives CDR1 SGHRS and CDR2 YFSETQ. From V the trimming removes 4 bases and from J it removes 6 bases, while the gene matches leave 9 bases of the junction unaccounted for. The investigation overall reported the following: Tracking of blood repertoire dynamics stopped at around 4 weeks after treatment, with no follow-up past that point. No pretreatment tumor biopsies were available, so the baseline intratumoral presence of clonotypes could not be determined. An increase in top tumor clonotypes in blood was observed from baseline to 2 weeks post-radiation, followed by contraction by 4 weeks, which was taken to suggest transient expansion of tumor-resident clones. Because the trial had a single-armed design, the trial could not examine how radiation dose or scheduling affected the TCR repertoire.

TCR beta libraries were generated from genomic DNA with the immunoSEQ kit, following the manufacturer's recommendations. Library preparation used a first multiplex PCR with proprietary primers, then a second PCR adding unique barcodes, with bead cleanups after each round. Each sample batch included a kit-provided positive control reaction and a negative control reaction. The final libraries were assessed on an Agilent 4200 TapeStation D1000 ScreenTape, pooled by volume, and quantified by qPCR. An Illumina NextSeq500 fitted with a MidOutput 150-cycle cartridge performed the sequencing, running 156 Read1 cycles and 15 Index1 cycles with the kit's custom primers. The pooled library was loaded at approximately 1 pM, with a roughly 19% PhiX control spiked in. Regarding the original processing steps: The vendor-processed data were analyzed in R, and a clonotype was defined as all T cells that share the same CDR3 nucleotide sequence. For clone abundance analyses, frequencies were normalized to the 10,000 most abundant clones in each sample. Before analysis, public T cell clones were removed, and these numbered fewer than six per sample on average. Tumor-enriched and baseline blood-enriched clonotypes were defined by at least a 32-fold difference in abundance between compartments. A beta-binomial differential abundance model was used to identify clonotypes that were expanded or contracted between blood time points. Similarity between tumor and blood repertoires was quantified using the Baroni-Urbani and Buser coefficient, and groups were compared with two-tailed Wilcoxon tests in R. The table was pulled from immuneACCESS by TCRdb, which kept in-frame rearrangements only. Such tables lose some clones; where checked, under half of the loss comes from unresolved V genes, and the rest has no known cause. The DNA was the basis for D and trimming; V, J and clone size are from that table. The sample table holds 120,000 or so clones, of which over 75% were seen once. In total, the top ten clones hold roughly 6% of the sample.

Regarding this clone: Its specific antigen is unknown. Within one base of it there is no much larger clone, and no base qualities were kept.

The time point label here, explained by the study, means: blood 2 weeks post-SBRT. According to the study, the label for this sample's treatment or condition signals: 15 Gy SBRT to primary tumor, nephrectomy 4 weeks later. To follow tumor-enriched clonotypes, peripheral blood was collected serially from radiation-treated patients at baseline and again at 2 weeks and 4 weeks after SBRT. Every patient had renal cell carcinoma of clear cell pathology. The QIAamp DNA Blood Mini Kit (Qiagen) was used to prepare genomic DNA for TCR sequencing. The analyses included only samples that passed all quality control checks.

The receptor's source is a man aged 50-60 years with renal cell carcinoma. This chain is built from TRBV5-1 and TRBJ1-1; TRBD1 aligns with 7 central bases. The sequenced sample was blood, obtained from a patient whose treatment included radiotherapy and nephrectomy. The DNA is as follows: TGCGCCAGCAGCAGGGGACAGATTCAGGCTGAAGCTTTCTTT. It codes for CASSRGQIQAEAFF.